These T cell receptor beta chains were read from a single sample in a study of T cells in Graves' hyperthyroidism and ophthalmopathy. TCRdb analysed the multiplex PCR reads with MiXCR anew, one entry per CDR3 protein. The sample has more than 300,000 distinct CDR3 sequences, roughly 14% seen once. The material sequenced was blood. The receptors here all came from a woman in her thirties with Graves' ophthalmopathy. CDR3s include the opening cysteine and the closing phenylalanine or tryptophan. The D gene is left open where the match is weak. Not all rows give a size; the values are once, few, many and, for expanded clones, a class.

DNA: TGTGCCAGCAGTTCCGGGACTCCTGGAAACACCATATATTTT
CDR3: CASSSGTPGNTIYF
size: many
D: -
V: TRBV6-1
J: TRBJ1-3

DNA: TGCGCCAGCAGCCAGGGACGGGCCACCATGAACACTGAAGCTTTCTTT
CDR3: CASSQGRATMNTEAFF
size: many
D: -
V: TRBV4-1
J: TRBJ1-1

DNA: TGTGCCTGGAAACAGGACCTTACCACCACTGAAGCTTTCTTT
CDR3: CAWKQDLTTTEAFF
size: many
D: -
V: TRBV30
J: TRBJ1-1

DNA: TGCGCCAGCAGAGGGACAGGGGGACGGGGTAGCAATCAGCCCCAGCATTTT
CDR3: CASRGTGGRGSNQPQHF
size: many
D: TRBD1
V: TRBV10-2
J: TRBJ1-5

DNA: TGTGCCAGCAGCCCTGGGGACAGGTACTATGAAAAACTGTTTTTT
CDR3: CASSPGDRYYEKLFF
size: many
D: TRBD1
V: TRBV3-1
J: TRBJ1-4

DNA: TGTGCCAGCAGTGAGACAGCGTGGAATGAAAAACTGTTTTTT
CDR3: CASSETAWNEKLFF
size: many
D: -
V: TRBV28
J: TRBJ1-4

DNA: TGTGCCAGCAGCGGCCCTTGGACTTCCATGGGCGGGGAGCTGTTTTTT
CDR3: CASSGPWTSMGGELFF
size: many
D: -
V: TRBV7-8
J: TRBJ2-2

DNA: TGTGCCAGCAGCGTTGGAACAACTAATGAAAAACTGTTTTTT
CDR3: CASSVGTTNEKLFF
size: few
D: -
V: TRBV9
J: TRBJ1-4

DNA: TGTGCCAGCAGCCTACAGGGTGGGGAAAAACTGTTTTTT
CDR3: CASSLQGGEKLFF
size: many
D: -
V: TRBV3-1
J: TRBJ1-4

DNA: TGCAGTGCTACCCCAGGACTCTACGAGCAGTACTTC
CDR3: CSATPGLYEQYF
size: many
D: -
V: TRBV20-1
J: TRBJ2-7

DNA: TGCAGTGCTAGTTATCATGGTCCAGGGGCTTTTAATGAAAAACTGTTTTTT
CDR3: CSASYHGPGAFNEKLFF
size: many
D: -
V: TRBV20-1
J: TRBJ1-4

DNA: TGTGCCAGCAGCACCGACGGGACTAGCGGAGACACAGATACGCAGTATTTT
CDR3: CASSTDGTSGDTDTQYF
size: many
D: TRBD2
V: TRBV11-3
J: TRBJ2-3

DNA: TGTGCCAGCAGCAGGGGACAGGTGGTCCTTCGGTCCGGGGATTCACCCCTCCACTTT
CDR3: CASSRGQVVLRSGDSPLHF
size: many
D: TRBD1
V: TRBV5-4
J: TRBJ1-6

DNA: TGTGCCAGCAGCTTAGATTTCAGCAGCCACAATGAGCAGTTCTTC
CDR3: CASSLDFSSHNEQFF
size: many
D: -
V: TRBV11-3
J: TRBJ2-1

DNA: TGTGCCAGCATCTCTTCAGGGGGCGGGGGATCCTACGAGCAGTACTTC
CDR3: CASISSGGGGSYEQYF
size: -
D: -
V: TRBV27
J: TRBJ2-7